One T cell receptor beta chain is described in this entry. The sample belongs to a study of CD8 T cells in Susac syndrome. Overall study context: Blood was drawn from Susac syndrome patients while they were therapy-naive, on corticosteroids, or on intravenous immunoglobulin alone.

Peripheral blood CD8+ and CD4+ T cells were profiled by TCR beta sequencing. TEMRA cells were FACS-enriched, unlike CD8+ and CD4+ T cells, which were negatively isolated. This CDR3 comprises 15 residues. The germline gives CDR1 MNHNY, CDR2 SVGAGI (reference sequence). Losses at the gene ends were 5 bases for V and 7 bases for J; bases not matched to a gene: 5. cDNA came from approximately 0.5 to 1 ug RNA primed by random hexamers. TCR beta CDR3 was amplified by immunoSEQ multiplex PCR. This amplification extended across 54 Vbeta and 13 Jbeta segments. TCRdb re-called the immunoSEQ multiplex PCR reads with MiXCR, one entry per CDR3 protein. In the table there are some 150,000 distinct CDR3 sequences, around 93% of which are singletons.

This receptor was identified in a human donor with Susac syndrome. The chain recombines TRBV6-6 with TRBJ2-1, with 13 bases aligning to TRBD2. What was sequenced was CD4+ T cells from PBMCs. In nucleotides, the CDR3 is TGTGCCAGCAGTGACGGACTAGCGGGAGAGAATGAGCAGTTCTTC. This gives the protein CASSDGLAGENEQFF.